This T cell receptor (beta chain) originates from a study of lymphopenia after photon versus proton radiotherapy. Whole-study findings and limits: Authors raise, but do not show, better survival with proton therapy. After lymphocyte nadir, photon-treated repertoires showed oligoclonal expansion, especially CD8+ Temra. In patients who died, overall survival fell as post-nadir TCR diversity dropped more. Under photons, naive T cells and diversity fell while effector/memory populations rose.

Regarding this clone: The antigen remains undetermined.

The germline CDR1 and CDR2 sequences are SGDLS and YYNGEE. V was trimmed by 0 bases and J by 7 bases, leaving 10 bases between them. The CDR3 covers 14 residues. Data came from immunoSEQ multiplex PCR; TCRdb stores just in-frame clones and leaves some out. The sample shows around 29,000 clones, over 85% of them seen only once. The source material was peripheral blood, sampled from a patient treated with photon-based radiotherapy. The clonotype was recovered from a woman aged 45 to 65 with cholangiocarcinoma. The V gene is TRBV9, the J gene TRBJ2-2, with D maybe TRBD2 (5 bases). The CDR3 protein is CASSVERRGGELFF. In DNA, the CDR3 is TGTGCCAGCAGCGTAGAACGACGGGGCGGGGAGCTGTTTTTT. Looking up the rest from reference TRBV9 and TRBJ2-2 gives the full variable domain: DSGVTQTPKHLITATGQRVTLRCSPRSGDLSVYWYQQSLDQGLQFLIQYYNGEERAKGNILERFSAQQFPDLHSELNLSSLELGDSALYFCASSVERRGGELFFGEGSRLTVL.